A single sample gave rise to the 8 T cell receptor beta chains below, sequenced in a study of Ad26.COV2.S vaccination and SARS-CoV-2 variants. Sequencing used immunoSEQ multiplex PCR; TCRdb keeps in-frame clones, though not all of them. In the table there are 350,000 to 500,000 clones, about 93% of which are singletons. The treatment here: some 20 received Ad26.COV2.S at low or high dose, single or two shots; about five received placebo; per-sample allocation not given. Repertoires come from day 63 after the first vaccine or placebo injection. The sequencing used peripheral blood, collected in a trial of Ad26.COV2.S vaccine versus placebo. Every receptor here comes from a person between 18 and 59 years old who received the Ad26.COV2.S COVID-19 vaccine or a placebo.

J is TRBJ2-1 and V is TRBV9; D is unresolved. The CDR3 has 15 amino acids. V was trimmed by 1 base and J by 0 bases, leaving 8 bases between them. Germline assignment: CDR1 SGDLS and CDR2 YYNGEE. The CDR3 DNA follows: TGTGCCAGCAGCGTAAGGGAAAGCTCCTACAATGAGCAGTTCTTC. It encodes CASSVRESSYNEQFF.

This chain joins TRBV2 and TRBJ1-1, with a tentative D call TRBD1 (5 bases). This CDR3 has 14 amino acids. Germline CDR1 is SNHLY and CDR2 is FYNNEI. With 4 bases removed from V and 4 bases from J, the gap between germline ends came to 13 bases. The CDR3 loop reads CASSGGATGTEAFF. In DNA form, the CDR3 reads TGTGCCAGCAGTGGAGGGGCTACCGGCACTGAAGCTTTCTTT.

This sequence joins TRBV13 and TRBJ2-7; possibly TRBD2 for D (6 bases). This CDR3 is built from 13 residues. Trimming left V 7 bases short and J 7 bases short, with 17 bases between. Per germline, CDR1 PRHDT and CDR2 FYEKMQ (reference sequence). The CDR3 nucleotides read TGTGCCAGCACCTCCCCCCGGGGGAGGGAGCAGTACTTC. The encoded protein is CASTSPRGREQYF.

The chain is built from TRBV15 and TRBJ1-1; D is possibly TRBD1 (5 bases). Germline V gene sequence: CDR1 LNHNV, CDR2 YYDKDF (reference sequence). CDR3 size: 12 residues. V lost 3 bases, J lost 12 bases, and 14 bases lay in between. CDR3 coding DNA: TGTGCCACCAGCAGGGTCAGGGATCAAACTTTCTTT. Its protein product is CATSRVRDQTFF.

On this clone: One junction end does not reproduce the germline sequence, and a read error may be involved. The chain couples TRBV7-9 to TRBJ1-2; no clear D gene. Per germline, CDR1 SEHNR and CDR2 FQNEAQ (reference sequence). This CDR3 spans 11 amino acids. The CDR3 here is CASSYGLSLHF. The CDR3 DNA is TGTGCCAGCAGCTATGGACTTTCCCTACACTTC.

The table lists this clone with a few counts. This chain links TRBV19 with TRBJ1-5; possible D gene TRBD1, 5 bases. CDR1 and CDR2 (germline): LNHDA, SQIVND (reference sequence). Deletions cut 10 bases from V and 5 bases from J, with 15 bases between. The CDR3 is 13 residues long. CDR3 sequence: CATERGGYQPQHF. The DNA of the CDR3 is TGTGCCACCGAGAGGGGCGGTTATCAGCCCCAGCATTTT.

CDR3 sequence: CASSQDAGGGEKLFF. CDR3 coding DNA: TGCGCCAGCAGCCAAGATGCAGGGGGCGGCGAAAAACTGTTTTTT. V and J are TRBV4-3 and TRBJ1-4, with 8 bases fitting TRBD1. This CDR3 region has 15 residues. The germline V gene encodes CDR1 LGHNA and CDR2 YSLEER. V lost 0 bases to trimming and J lost 8 bases; unmatched junction nucleotides: 5.

V gene TRBV6-2 or TRBV6-3 combines with J gene TRBJ2-7; 7 bases line up with TRBD1. This CDR3 spans 15 amino acids. Germline V gives CDR1 MNHEY, CDR2 SVGEGT. V trimming: 0 bases; J trimming: 2 bases; junction bases outside the gene matches: 4. CDR3 DNA sequence: TGTGCCAGCAGTTACTCGAGGGACAGAGCCTACGAGCAGTACTTC. The encoded protein is CASSYSRDRAYEQYF.